This T cell receptor beta chain was captured by sequencing in a study of T cells in Graves' hyperthyroidism and ophthalmopathy. Amplified TCR beta CDR3 regions derived from RNA transcripts. HTBI primers were employed in a first-round RT-PCR of the TCR CDR3. TCRdb independently ran MiXCR on the multiplex PCR reads; one entry per CDR3 protein. The top ten hold less than 25% of the sample, which has a few hundred thousand distinct CDR3 sequences, approximately 13% seen once. The junction had 7 bases not matched to a gene; V was cut back by 6 bases and J by 4 bases. There are 14 residues in the CDR3. Germline V gives CDR1 SNHLY, CDR2 FYNNEI. It was 8.5 to 10 ml of fresh peripheral blood that supplied the PBMCs. General observations from the study: In the blood, most expanded thyroid clonotypes above 0.001 appeared as well. Ophthalmopathy, as predicted by the model, came a median around 7 months after the prediction. Ophthalmopathy cases were set apart from stable hyperthyroidism by a 13 V-J model.

This clonotype appeared many times. What it binds is unknown. The chain carries TRBV2 and TRBJ2-7; 9 bases agree with TRBD1. Sequenced input: blood. The sequence was obtained from a man in his thirties or forties with Graves' hyperthyroidism that later progressed to Graves' ophthalmopathy. CDR3 sequence (DNA): TGTGCCAGCAGGAGCGGACAGGGGAGGTACGAGCAGTACTTC. Its protein product is CASRSGQGRYEQYF.